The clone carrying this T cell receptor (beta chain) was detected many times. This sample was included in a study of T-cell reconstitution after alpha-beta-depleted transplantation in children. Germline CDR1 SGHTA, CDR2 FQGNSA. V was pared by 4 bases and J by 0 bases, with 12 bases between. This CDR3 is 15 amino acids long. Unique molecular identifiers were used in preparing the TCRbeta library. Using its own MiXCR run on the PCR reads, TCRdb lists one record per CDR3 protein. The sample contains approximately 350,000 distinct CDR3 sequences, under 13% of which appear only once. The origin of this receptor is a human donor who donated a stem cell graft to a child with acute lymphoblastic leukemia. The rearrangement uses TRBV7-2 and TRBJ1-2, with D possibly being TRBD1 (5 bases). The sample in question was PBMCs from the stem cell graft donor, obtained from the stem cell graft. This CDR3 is CASSYSDRSNYGYTF. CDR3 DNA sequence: TGTGCCAGCAGCTATTCCGACAGATCTAACTATGGCTACACCTTC.